The TCR beta chain described here comes from a study of CD8+CD57+ T cells in acquired aplastic anemia. The overall study: Recorded DNA amounts for sorted CD4+ and CD8+ cells had an average of approximately 3 ug.

Template material for TCR beta VDJ and CDR3 profiling consisted of genomic DNA. TCRdb ran MiXCR on the reads and lists one entry per CDR3 protein. The sample lists some 44,000 distinct CDR3 sequences, about 65% occurring once. Trimming took 5 bases from V and 8 from J, leaving 7 bases between them. This CDR3 spans 12 amino acids. Sequenced sample: sorted CD4+, CD8+, or CD8+CD57+ T cells (not recorded which) from PBMCs. The chain combines TRBV12-3 or TRBV12-4 with TRBJ1-6; D remains unclear. The sequence was collected from a human donor in good health, serving as a control. The CDR3: CASSRRDSPLHF. CDR3 DNA sequence: TGTGCCAGCAGTCGCCGAGATTCACCCCTCCACTTT.